This T cell receptor (beta chain) appears in the sequencing data of a study of Ad26.COV2.S vaccination and SARS-CoV-2 variants. Study results and limitations: Researchers reported similar non-spike TCR breadth in vaccine and placebo recipients. Measures of TCR breadth and depth may have fallen short of total T cell responses.

About this clone: Its specificity is not known.

Treatment specified: some 20 received Ad26.COV2.S at low or high dose, single or two shots; about 5 received placebo; per-sample allocation not given. Sampling happened 63 days after the first vaccine or placebo injection. The table came from immunoSEQ multiplex PCR; TCRdb's copy has only in-frame clones and leaves some out. The sample holds roughly 500,000 clones, roughly 89% seen once. This CDR3 contains 14 residues. V was pared by 4 bases and J by 7 bases, with 14 bases between. Germline CDR1 and CDR2: LGHNA and YNFKEQ. The clonotype was recovered from a person aged 18 to 59 who received the Ad26.COV2.S COVID-19 vaccine or a placebo. Sequenced material: peripheral blood, taken in a trial of Ad26.COV2.S vaccine versus placebo. The chain recombines TRBV4-2 with TRBJ2-1; D is unresolved. The CDR3 loop is CASSLPRARNEQFF. CDR3 nucleotides: TGTGCCAGCAGCCTGCCTCGGGCGCGTAATGAGCAGTTCTTC.